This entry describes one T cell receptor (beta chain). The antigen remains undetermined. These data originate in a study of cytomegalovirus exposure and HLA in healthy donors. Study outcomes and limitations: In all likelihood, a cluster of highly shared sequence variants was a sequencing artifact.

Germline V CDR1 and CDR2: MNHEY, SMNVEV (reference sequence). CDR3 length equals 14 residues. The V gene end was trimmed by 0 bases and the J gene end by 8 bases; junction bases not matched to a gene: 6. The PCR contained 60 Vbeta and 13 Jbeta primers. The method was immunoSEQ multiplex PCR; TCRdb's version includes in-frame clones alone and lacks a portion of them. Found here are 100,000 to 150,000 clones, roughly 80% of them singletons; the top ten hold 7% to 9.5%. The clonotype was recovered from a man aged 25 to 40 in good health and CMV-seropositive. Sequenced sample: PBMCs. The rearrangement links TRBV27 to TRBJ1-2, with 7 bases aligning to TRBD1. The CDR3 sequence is CASSLSRGPDGYTF. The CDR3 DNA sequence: TGTGCCAGCAGTTTATCGAGGGGGCCGGACGGCTACACCTTC.